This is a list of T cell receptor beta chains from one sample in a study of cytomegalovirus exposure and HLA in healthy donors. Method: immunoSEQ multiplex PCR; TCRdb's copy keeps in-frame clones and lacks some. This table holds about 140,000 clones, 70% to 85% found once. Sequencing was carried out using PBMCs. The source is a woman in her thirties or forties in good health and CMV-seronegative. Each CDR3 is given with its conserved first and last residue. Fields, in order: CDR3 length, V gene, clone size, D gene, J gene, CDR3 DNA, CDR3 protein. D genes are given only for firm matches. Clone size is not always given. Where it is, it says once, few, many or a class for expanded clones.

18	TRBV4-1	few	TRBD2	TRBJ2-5	TGCGCCAGCAGCCAAGATAGGTCGGGAGGAGCTTCCCAAGAGACCCAGTACTTC	CASSQDRSGGASQETQYF
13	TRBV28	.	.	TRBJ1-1	TGTGCCAGCAGTTACAGCTGGGACACTGAAGCTTTCTTT	CASSYSWDTEAFF
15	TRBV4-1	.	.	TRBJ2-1	TGCGCCAGCAGCCATGGGACTGACTCCTACAATGAGCAGTTCTTC	CASSHGTDSYNEQFF
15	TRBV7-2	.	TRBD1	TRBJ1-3	TGTGCCAGCAGCCCAGACAGGGCCTCTGGAAACACCATATATTTT	CASSPDRASGNTIYF
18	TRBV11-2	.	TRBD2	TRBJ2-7	TGTGCCAGCAGCTGGACTAGCGGGAGGGCCCCCAGCTCCTACGAGCAGTACTTC	CASSWTSGRAPSSYEQYF
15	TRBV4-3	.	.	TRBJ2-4	TGCGCCAGCAGCCAAGTGGGGCAAATACCCGGCATTCAGTACTTC	CASSQVGQIPGIQYF
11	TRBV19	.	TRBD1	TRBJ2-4	TGTGCCAGCGGACAGGGCAGCATTCAGTACTTC	CASGQGSIQYF
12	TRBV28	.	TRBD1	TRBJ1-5	TGTGCCAGCAACTACAGGGGCCAGCCCCAGCATTTT	CASNYRGQPQHF
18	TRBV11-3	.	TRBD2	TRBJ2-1	TGTGCCAGCAGCTTAGGGCCTAGCGGGAATTTCCCTATCAATGAGCAGTTCTTC	CASSLGPSGNFPINEQFF
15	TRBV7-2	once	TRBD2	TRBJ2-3	TGTGCCACCCGGACTAGCGGAGCTAGCACAGATACGCAGTATTTT	CATRTSGASTDTQYF
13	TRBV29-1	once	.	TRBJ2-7	TGCAGCGTCCAGAGGGCGGCCGCCTACGAGCAGTACTTC	CSVQRAAAYEQYF
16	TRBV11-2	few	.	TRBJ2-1	TGTGCCAGCAGCGCCCTACAGGGCCGCTCCTACAATGAGCAGTTCTTC	CASSALQGRSYNEQFF
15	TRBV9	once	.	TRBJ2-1	TGTGCCAGCAGCGTAGGGCGGGCTGGCTACAATGAGCAGTTCTTC	CASSVGRAGYNEQFF
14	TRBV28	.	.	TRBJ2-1	TGTGCCAGCAGTTTGGGCTGGACGGGGAATGAGCAGTTCTTC	CASSLGWTGNEQFF
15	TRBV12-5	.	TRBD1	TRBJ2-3	TGTGCTAGTGGTTTGGTGGCAGGGGGTGTTGATACGCAGTATTTT	CASGLVAGGVDTQYF
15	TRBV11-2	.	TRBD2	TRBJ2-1	TGTGCCAGCGCCTCCCTAGCGGGAGTCGCCATTGAGCAGTTCTTC	CASASLAGVAIEQFF
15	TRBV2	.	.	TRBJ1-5	TGTGCCAGCAGTGAACCGCCAGGTTACAATCAGCCCCAGCATTTT	CASSEPPGYNQPQHF
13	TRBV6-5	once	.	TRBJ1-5	TGTGCCAGCAGTAGGACAGGCAATCAGCCCCAGCATTTT	CASSRTGNQPQHF
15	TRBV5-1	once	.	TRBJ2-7	TGCGCCAGCAGGGAATGGGGGACACAGAAGAGGGGGCAGTACTTC	CASREWGTQKRGQYF
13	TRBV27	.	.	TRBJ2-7	TGTGCCAGCAGTGAGACTCACCCCTACGAGCAGTACTTC	CASSETHPYEQYF
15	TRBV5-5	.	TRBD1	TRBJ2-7	TGTGCCAGCAGCTTGTGGCCGGGACAGGAGGTTGAGCAGTACTTC	CASSLWPGQEVEQYF
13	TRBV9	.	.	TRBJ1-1	TGTGCCAGCAGCGTAGACGGTAACACTGAAGCTTTCTTT	CASSVDGNTEAFF
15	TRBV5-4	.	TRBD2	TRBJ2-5	TGTGCCAGCAGCTTGTCTAGCGGGAGGGGAGAGACCCAGTACTTC	CASSLSSGRGETQYF
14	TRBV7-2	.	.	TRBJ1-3	TGTGCCAGCAGCTTAAGGGGAACCGGGAACACCATATATTTT	CASSLRGTGNTIYF
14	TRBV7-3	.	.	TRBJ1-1	TGTGCCAGCAGCTTTTCGGGGGGGAACACTGAAGCTTTCTTT	CASSFSGGNTEAFF
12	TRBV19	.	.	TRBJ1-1	TGTGCCAGCGACCAGGGTAACACTGAAGCTTTCTTT	CASDQGNTEAFF
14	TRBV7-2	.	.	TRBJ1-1	TGTGCCAGCAGTTCGCGGGGGGGCCGAAATGAAGCTTTCTTT	CASSSRGGRNEAFF
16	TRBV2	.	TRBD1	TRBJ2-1	TGTGCCAGCAGTGGTGGACAGGGGGGGTACTACAATGAGCAGTTCTTC	CASSGGQGGYYNEQFF
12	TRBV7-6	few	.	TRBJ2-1	TGTGCCAGCAGCTTAGGGCACAATGAGCAGTTCTTC	CASSLGHNEQFF
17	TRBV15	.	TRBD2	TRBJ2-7	TGTGCCACCAGCACCAGACACAGGACTAGCGGGACCTACGAGCAGTACTTC	CATSTRHRTSGTYEQYF
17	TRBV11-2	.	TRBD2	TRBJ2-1	TGTGCCAGCAGCTTAGATCTAGCGGGAGGTTTCGACAATGAGCAGTTCTTC	CASSLDLAGGFDNEQFF
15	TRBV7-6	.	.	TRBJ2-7	TGTGCCAGCAGCTTAGAACCAGGTCCTGCCTACGAGCAGTACTTC	CASSLEPGPAYEQYF
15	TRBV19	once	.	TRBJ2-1	TGTGCCAGTAGTATCTTCAGGGTCACCTACAATGAGCAGTTCTTC	CASSIFRVTYNEQFF
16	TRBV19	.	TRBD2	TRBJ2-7	TGTGCCAGTAGTATAGATTCGCCTAGCGGGAGCGGCGAGCAGTACTTC	CASSIDSPSGSGEQYF
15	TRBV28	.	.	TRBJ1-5	TGTGCCAGCAGTGGTGACAGTGGCCCTAATCAGCCCCAGCATTTT	CASSGDSGPNQPQHF
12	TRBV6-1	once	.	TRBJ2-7	TGTGCCAGCAGTGAAGCCGTCTACGAGCAGTACTTC	CASSEAVYEQYF
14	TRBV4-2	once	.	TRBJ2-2	TGTGCCAGCAGCCAGAGTTCCTACACCGGGGAGCTGTTTTTT	CASSQSSYTGELFF
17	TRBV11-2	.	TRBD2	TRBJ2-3	TGTGCCAGCAGCTTAGGAACAGAGGGACTAGGCACAGATACGCAGTATTTT	CASSLGTEGLGTDTQYF
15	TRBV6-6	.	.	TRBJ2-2	TGTGCCAGCAGTTCTTCAGGGGCAGGCGCCGGGGAGCTGTTTTTT	CASSSSGAGAGELFF
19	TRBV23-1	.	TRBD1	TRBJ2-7	TGCGCCAGCAGTCAATCCAGGACAGGGAAATGGGGCGTGTTCTACGAGCAGTACTTC	CASSQSRTGKWGVFYEQYF
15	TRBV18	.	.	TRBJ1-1	TGTGCCAGCTCACCGAACCCACAGATGAACACTGAAGCTTTCTTT	CASSPNPQMNTEAFF
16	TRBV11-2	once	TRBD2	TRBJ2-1	TGTGCCAGCAGCTTACCAGCGCTAGCGGGAGAGGATGAGCAGTTCTTC	CASSLPALAGEDEQFF